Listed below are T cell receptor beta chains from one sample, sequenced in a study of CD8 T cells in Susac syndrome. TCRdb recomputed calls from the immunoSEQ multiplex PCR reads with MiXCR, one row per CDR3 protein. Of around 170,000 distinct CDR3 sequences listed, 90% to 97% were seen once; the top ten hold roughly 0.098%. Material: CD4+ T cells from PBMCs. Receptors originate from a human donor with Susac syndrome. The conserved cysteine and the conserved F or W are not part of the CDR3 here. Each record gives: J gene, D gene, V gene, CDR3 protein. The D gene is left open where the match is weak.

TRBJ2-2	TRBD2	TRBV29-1	SLLAGGTGELF
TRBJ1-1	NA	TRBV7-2	ASSSQTTVNTEAF
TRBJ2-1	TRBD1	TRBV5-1	ASSLEAGGNEQF
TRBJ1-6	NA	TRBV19	AAGPEHNSPLH
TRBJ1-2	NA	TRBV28	ASSSWTSTNYGYT
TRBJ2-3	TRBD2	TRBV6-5	ASSYGTSRRSDTQY
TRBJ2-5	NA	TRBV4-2	ASSQGPGPRPDSETQY
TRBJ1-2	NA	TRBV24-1	ATMSWGYT
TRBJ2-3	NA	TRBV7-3	ASSSPADTQY
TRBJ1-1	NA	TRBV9	ASSVGGQGAAF